The present TCR beta chain was sequenced within a study of blood T cells in healthy people across ages. Donors each provided roughly 10 milliliters of peripheral blood. The length of the CDR3 is 12 residues. Germline loops: CDR1 SGHTA, CDR2 FQGNSA. V lost 2 bases to trimming and J lost 10 bases, with 10 bases between them. Next came a second PCR, run for about 6 to 12 cycles, which used a sample-barcoded 5' primer along with a J-beta primer mix. Tagging of each cDNA molecule was performed by a template-switch adaptor with 12 random nucleotides. CDR3-containing paired-end reads numbering at least 2.5 million came from each sample. MiXCR, applied by TCRdb to the 5' RACE reads, yields one record per CDR3 protein. The sample holds about 680,000 distinct CDR3 sequences, about 52% seen once.

V is TRBV7-2 and J is TRBJ2-3; D not resolved. Sequencing used blood. The source is a woman aged 55-69 years in good health. The CDR3 region has the DNA TGTGCCAGCAGCTTATGGCTGGATGCGCAGTATTTT. Its protein product is CASSLWLDAQYF.